Listed below are T cell receptor beta chains from one sample, sequenced in a study of blood T cell repertoires in COVID-19. Assay: immunoSEQ multiplex PCR; the TCRdb copy retains only in-frame clones and omits some. In the table there are about 380,000 clones, more than 75% of which are singletons. The sequenced sample was peripheral blood. These TCRs come from a human donor with acute or convalescent COVID-19. The donor label of this sample is uncertain. Both conserved end residues are part of each CDR3. The order of the fields is clone size, J gene, V gene, CDR3 length, D gene, CDR3 protein, CDR3 DNA. The D gene is left open where the match is weak. The size of a clone is reported for some rows only, either as once, few or many, or as a class for expanded clones.

-,TRBJ1-3,TRBV28,17,TRBD1,CASSTTARAGGMDTIYF,TGTGCCAGCAGTACCACCGCTCGGGCAGGGGGCATGGACACCATATATTTT
-,TRBJ2-3,TRBV19,14,-,CASSWGPPTDTQYF,TGTGCCAGTAGTTGGGGCCCCCCCACAGATACGCAGTATTTT
-,TRBJ2-7,TRBV5-4,14,-,CASSLGGQIYEQYF,TGTGCCAGCAGCCTGGGGGGACAGATCTACGAGCAGTACTTC
few,TRBJ1-1,TRBV10-3,13,-,CAISEGRGTEAFF,TGTGCCATCAGTGAGGGCAGGGGCACTGAAGCTTTCTTT
-,TRBJ2-3,TRBV5-5,14,TRBD2,CASSLARTSGTQYF,TGTGCCAGCAGCTTGGCCCGGACTAGCGGAACGCAGTATTTT
-,TRBJ2-2,TRBV3-1/TRBV3-2,15,TRBD1,CASSQWDRSTGELFF,TGTGCCAGCAGCCAATGGGACAGGAGCACCGGGGAGCTGTTTTTT
-,TRBJ2-2,TRBV7-2,16,TRBD2,CASRTPGLAGLGELFF,TGTGCCAGCAGGACCCCGGGACTAGCGGGACTGGGGGAGCTGTTTTTT
-,TRBJ1-6,TRBV4-1,14,-,CASSPGHYNSPLHF,TGCGCCAGCAGCCCTGGGCACTATAATTCACCCCTCCACTTT
many,TRBJ1-6,TRBV12-3/TRBV12-4,13,-,CASSLQDNSPLHF,TGTGCCAGCAGTTTACAGGATAATTCACCCCTCCACTTT
-,TRBJ1-2,TRBV3-1/TRBV3-2,13,-,CASSHQRASGYTF,TGTGCCAGCAGCCATCAGAGGGCGTCCGGCTACACCTTC
-,TRBJ2-7,TRBV28,14,-,CAAKLANRAGEQYF,TGTGCCGCGAAGCTCGCCAACAGGGCAGGGGAGCAGTACTTC
-,TRBJ1-6,TRBV19,14,-,CASSISLSDSPLHF,TGTGCCAGTAGTATTTCCCTTTCGGATTCACCCCTCCACTTT
-,TRBJ2-5,TRBV7-2,14,TRBD1,CASSQTRTGSTQYF,TGTGCCAGCAGTCAGACAAGGACAGGGAGCACCCAGTACTTC
-,TRBJ1-1,TRBV4-2,14,TRBD1,CASSQPGQATEAFF,TGTGCCAGCAGCCAACCCGGACAGGCAACTGAAGCTTTCTTT
-,TRBJ1-3,TRBV7-2,17,-,CASSLVPTGLSGNTIYF,TGTGCCAGCAGCTTAGTCCCTACAGGGCTCTCTGGAAACACCATATATTTT
once,TRBJ2-1,TRBV5-6,15,-,CASSRMILVKNEQFF,TGTGCCAGCAGCCGGATGATTCTAGTGAAGAATGAGCAGTTCTTC
-,TRBJ2-1,TRBV3-1/TRBV3-2,14,-,CASRLRASEHEQFF,TGTGCCAGCAGACTCAGAGCTAGCGAACATGAGCAGTTCTTC
-,TRBJ1-2,TRBV15,16,-,CATSREFPGEGYGYTF,TGTGCCACCAGCAGAGAGTTCCCCGGAGAGGGCTATGGCTACACCTTC
-,TRBJ1-1,TRBV6-5,15,-,CASTQPQGRNTEAFF,TGTGCCAGCACCCAGCCCCAGGGCCGGAACACTGAAGCTTTCTTT
-,TRBJ2-7,TRBV7-6,14,-,CASSLGPGAYEQYF,TGTGCCAGCAGCTTGGGGCCGGGAGCCTACGAGCAGTACTTC
-,TRBJ1-5,TRBV24-1,16,-,CATSDSGLRSNQPQHF,TGTGCCACCAGTGATTCAGGGCTACGGAGCAATCAGCCCCAGCATTTT
-,TRBJ1-5,TRBV28,15,TRBD1,CASSLLGQGGQPQHF,TGTGCCAGCAGTCTACTGGGACAGGGGGGCCAGCCCCAGCATTTT
-,TRBJ1-1,TRBV3-1/TRBV3-2,15,TRBD1,CASSKGTALNTEAFF,TGTGCCAGCAGCAAGGGGACAGCGTTGAACACTGAAGCTTTCTTT
-,TRBJ2-7,TRBV4-1,16,TRBD2,CASSQPGLAGAYEQYF,TGCGCCAGCAGCCAACCGGGACTAGCGGGCGCCTACGAGCAGTACTTC
once,TRBJ1-2,TRBV21-1,15,-,CASSAGQGFRYGYTF,TGTGCCAGCAGCGCGGGACAGGGATTTAGATATGGCTACACCTTC
few,TRBJ2-5,TRBV3-1/TRBV3-2,18,TRBD2,CASSPGLAGHLNQETQYF,TGTGCCAGCAGCCCCGGGCTAGCGGGCCACCTAAACCAAGAGACCCAGTACTTC
-,TRBJ2-3,TRBV5-1,19,TRBD2,CASIAGTSFVRTSTDTQYF,TGCGCCAGCATCGCCGGGACTAGCTTTGTTAGAACTAGCACAGATACGCAGTATTTT
-,TRBJ1-4,TRBV9,13,-,CASSGGTNEKLFF,TGTGCCAGCAGCGGCGGTACAAATGAAAAACTGTTTTTT
-,TRBJ2-5,TRBV30,16,TRBD2,CAWSTGLAGGQETQYF,TGTGCCTGGAGTACCGGACTAGCGGGGGGGCAAGAGACCCAGTACTTC
once,TRBJ2-7,TRBV10-2,14,-,CASSDGTRGYEQYF,TGCGCCAGCAGTGATGGGACAAGGGGATACGAGCAGTACTTC
few,TRBJ1-2,TRBV27,14,TRBD1,CASSLRQGNYGYTF,TGTGCCAGCAGTTTAAGACAGGGGAACTATGGCTACACCTTC
-,TRBJ1-4,TRBV28,16,-,CASSPGGGGSGEKLFF,TGTGCCAGCAGTCCCGGGGGCGGGGGCTCGGGTGAAAAACTGTTTTTT
-,TRBJ2-5,TRBV7-7,15,-,CASSQGGGDAETQYF,TGTGCCAGCAGCCAGGGTGGCGGGGACGCGGAGACCCAGTACTTC
-,TRBJ1-3,TRBV7-9,16,-,CASSQPGQSSGNTIYF,TGTGCCAGCAGCCAGCCCGGACAGAGCTCTGGAAACACCATATATTTT
few,TRBJ2-1,TRBV7-6,15,TRBD2,CASSAGLAEYNEQFF,TGTGCCAGCAGCGCGGGACTAGCGGAATACAATGAGCAGTTCTTC
-,TRBJ1-6,TRBV21-1,14,-,CASSKEEQRSPLHF,TGTGCCAGCAGCAAAGAGGAGCAGAGGTCACCCCTCCACTTT
-,TRBJ1-2,TRBV12-3/TRBV12-4,13,-,CASSLRDYYGYTF,TGTGCCAGCAGTTTACGGGACTATTATGGCTACACCTTC
-,TRBJ1-4,TRBV4-1,17,-,CASSRSGTSGSSEKLFF,TGCGCCAGCAGCCGATCCGGGACTAGCGGGAGTTCTGAAAAACTGTTTTTT
-,TRBJ2-2,TRBV15,17,-,CATSRDNWRGVGGELFF,TGTGCCACCAGCAGAGATAACTGGAGGGGCGTGGGCGGGGAGCTGTTTTTT
-,TRBJ1-5,TRBV6-6,14,-,CASSLNRVDQPQHF,TGTGCCAGCAGTTTGAACAGGGTTGATCAGCCCCAGCATTTT
-,TRBJ1-5,TRBV18,14,-,CASSLVRDNQPQHF,TGTGCCAGCTCACTCGTACGGGACAATCAGCCCCAGCATTTT
-,TRBJ1-1,TRBV5-1,14,TRBD1,CASSSGQLNTEAFF,TGCGCCAGCAGCTCGGGACAGTTGAACACTGAAGCTTTCTTT
-,TRBJ1-1,TRBV5-1,15,-,CASQRTAGTFTEAFF,TGCGCCAGCCAAAGGACCGCGGGGACGTTCACTGAAGCTTTCTTT
-,TRBJ2-1,TRBV5-6,17,TRBD2,CASSLEPTSGPGNEQFF,TGTGCCAGCAGCTTGGAGCCGACTAGCGGGCCAGGGAATGAGCAGTTCTTC
few,TRBJ2-7,TRBV5-1,15,-,CASSPGHVTSYEQYF,TGCGCCAGCAGCCCAGGACACGTAACCTCCTACGAGCAGTACTTC
-,TRBJ2-3,TRBV7-2,15,TRBD2,CASSQVASGSDTQYF,TGTGCCAGCAGCCAAGTGGCTAGCGGGTCAGATACGCAGTATTTT
-,TRBJ1-3,TRBV5-1,13,-,CASSLRAGNTIYF,TGCGCCAGCAGCTTGCGCGCTGGAAACACCATATATTTT
few,TRBJ2-1,TRBV11-2,17,-,CASSLALGRGSYNEQFF,TGTGCCAGCAGCTTAGCGCTCGGGAGAGGGTCCTACAATGAGCAGTTCTTC
-,TRBJ1-2,TRBV19,15,TRBD1,CASSTRGEANYGYTF,TGTGCCAGTAGTACCAGGGGGGAGGCTAACTATGGCTACACCTTC
-,TRBJ1-2,TRBV28,14,TRBD1,CASSQSNRGRGYTF,TGTGCCAGCAGTCAATCGAACAGGGGTCGTGGCTACACCTTC
-,TRBJ2-1,TRBV15,17,TRBD2,CATSRVRSGGLVNEQFF,TGTGCCACCAGCAGAGTGAGGTCGGGGGGACTAGTGAATGAGCAGTTCTTC
-,TRBJ2-1,TRBV4-2,13,-,CASSQVEYNEQFF,TGTGCCAGCAGCCAAGTGGAGTACAATGAGCAGTTCTTC
once,TRBJ2-7,TRBV30,14,TRBD2,CAWAGTSGTYEQYF,TGTGCCTGGGCCGGGACTAGCGGAACCTACGAGCAGTACTTC
-,TRBJ1-2,TRBV4-1,16,-,CASSQGPGESNYGYTF,TGCGCCAGCAGCCAAGGTCCAGGGGAGTCTAACTATGGCTACACCTTC